This entry describes one T cell receptor (beta chain). This clone was seen a single time. Its cognate antigen has yet to be identified. Base qualities are not recorded, but no much larger clone differs from it by a single base. At diagnosis, peripheral blood, uninvolved tumor-adjacent lung and tumor were collected and were preserved as a mix of fresh-frozen and FFPE material. For TCR repertoire profiling, blood samples were analyzed in the form of peripheral blood mononuclear cells. The germline V end is reduced by 5 bases and the J end by 1 base; junction bases left unmatched: 6. Reading from cysteine to phenylalanine, the CDR3 counts 15 amino acids. The only DNA kept is the CDR3, 45 bases in frame from the first base. Per the germline V gene, MRHNA is the CDR1 and SNTAGT is the CDR2. The sample comes from a study of T cells in localized non-small cell lung cancer (dated by TCRdb to 2020 to 2022). Broadly, across the study: T cell repertoires of 200 to 250 early-stage NSCLC patients were analyzed, with tumors being compared against uninvolved tumor-adjacent lungs. The cohort was made up of hundreds of treatment-naive NSCLC patients whose localized lung tumors had been resected. Of the NSCLC patients, 129 were male and approximately 97 were female, and the mean age was approximately 64 years. The paper as a whole reports these results and caveats: Higher T cell density in blood was associated with longer overall survival, whereas higher clonality in adjacent lung was associated with shorter survival. Uninvolved tumor-adjacent lung showed the highest T cell clonality, higher than tumor, which suggests more focused antigenic responses in the uninvolved tumor-adjacent lung. A median of about 61 of the top 100 tumor clones turned up in the paired uninvolved adjacent lung, and fewer than 35 of those clones also ranked among the top 100 of that same adjacent lung. Because the study design was exploratory, TCR variables were selected using unadjusted p-values without false-discovery rate correction. Because multi-region tumor sequencing was not performed, intratumor heterogeneity could not be ruled out.

TCR beta CDR3 regions were sequenced from DNA using the immunoSEQ Assay. As for the authors' bioinformatics: To compute T cell density, TCR beta template counts were normalized to usable DNA, which was estimated by amplifying housekeeping genes. The preseqR package was used to estimate richness by extrapolating to 400,000 templates for PBMC samples and to 120,000 templates for tissue samples. Clonality was taken to be one minus Pielou's evenness. Tissue-enriched TCRs were identified through differential abundance testing performed on productive amino-acid clonotypes, with a minimum total count of 5 and an alpha of 0.1. The Jaccard Index and the Morisita Overlap Index were used to measure repertoire overlap between compartments. GLIPH grouped TCR beta CDR3s together with public tetramer-defined viral CDR3s, and a viral motif had to include at least three viral sequences and also show V-gene enrichment. The source is immuneACCESS, and TCRdb retained only in-frame sequences with V and J called. Part of the clones is not carried over; for the studies checked, unresolved V genes explain less than half of this, and the remainder is unexplained. That table supplies the V and J calls and clone size; D and trimming were determined from the DNA. The sample table shows around 26,000 clones, and about nine tenths are seen once. The ten top clones hold about 1% of the sample.

The chain links TRBV6-4 with TRBJ2-3; 7 nucleotides in the junction match TRBD1. The receptor comes from a woman aged 35-75 years with stage I lung adenocarcinoma. The input for sequencing was peripheral blood, taken before any cancer treatment. The sequence in DNA is TGTGCCAGCAGTCAAAATGGACAGGGCACAGATACGCAGTATTTT. Translated, it reads CASSQNGQGTDTQYF.